This T cell receptor beta chain was sequenced for a study of a mutant IDH1 vaccine in newly diagnosed glioma. The method was immunoSEQ multiplex PCR; TCRdb's version includes in-frame clones alone and lacks a portion of them. Of about 55,000 clones detected, 84% appear once; the ten largest clones hold 4.1%. Time point of the sample: week 35, safety follow-up. The vaccine gave 300 ug of a 20-mer mutant IDH1 peptide subcutaneously per dose. Details on this clone: Its antigen is not identified.

V was shortened by 5 bases and J by 4 bases, with 18 bases between the two germline ends. CDR1 is SEHNR and CDR2 is FQNEAQ in the germline V gene (reference sequence). The CDR3 sequence is 15 residues long. The receptor was derived from a young woman with glioma. The material was PBMCs, obtained from a glioma patient whose treatment included an IDH1 peptide vaccine. The V and J genes are TRBV7-9 and TRBJ2-7; possible D gene TRBD1, 5 bases. The CDR3 loop reads CASSTSQVFPYEQYF. The CDR3 bases are TGTGCCAGCAGCACATCACAGGTCTTCCCATACGAGCAGTACTTC.